Each of the 24 T cell receptor beta chains below was sequenced from the same sample in a study of shared clonotypes between healthy human individuals. Assay: immunoSEQ multiplex PCR; the TCRdb copy retains only in-frame clones and omits some. The profile shows 2 million to 2.5 million clones, about nine tenths of them singletons. The sequenced sample consisted of naive CD4+ T cells from PBMCs. Sample subset: CD45RA+ positively selected. These receptors were taken from a man between 18 and 29 years old in good health. Some clones in this sample may be carry-over from other donors' samples.

The chain is built from TRBV7-9 and TRBJ1-2; D not certain. The CDR3 runs to 13 residues. V was shortened by 5 bases and J by 5 bases, with 12 bases between the two germline ends. CDR1 is SEHNR and CDR2 is FQNEAQ in the germline V gene (reference sequence). CDR3 sequence (DNA): TGTGCCAGCAGCGAGCAGCCAGGTTATGGCTACACCTTC. Translating gives CASSEQPGYGYTF.

This sequence joins TRBV30 and TRBJ2-7, with D unresolved. Deletions cut 5 bases from V and 3 bases from J, with 11 bases between. Germline V lookup: CDR1 GTSNPN, CDR2 SVGIG (reference sequence). The CDR3 consists of 12 residues. CDR3 nucleotide sequence: TGTGCCTGGTCTCTTAAGGTCTACGAGCAGTACTTC. Protein: CAWSLKVYEQYF. Together with reference TRBV30 and TRBJ2-7, the CDR3 gives the full variable domain: SQTIHQWPATLVQPVGSPLSLECTVEGTSNPNLYWYRQAAGRGLQLLFYSVGIGQISSEVPQNLSASRPQDRQFILSSKKLLLSDSGFYLCAWSLKVYEQYFGPGTRLTVT.

This chain uses TRBV21-1 with TRBJ2-7; the table gives TRBD1 as D, unverified against the DNA. TRBV21-1 is shown as a pseudogene. There are 18 residues in the CDR3. The DNA of the CDR3 is TGTGCCAGCAGCACTTTAACCACAGGCCTCTACGGTGTCTACGAGCAGTACTTC. Its protein product is CASSTLTTGLYGVYEQYF.

The chain is built from TRBV5-1 and TRBJ1-1; TRBD1 aligns across 9 bases. Germline CDR1 and CDR2: SGHRS and YFSETQ. The CDR3 contains 14 residues. With 3 bases clipped from V and 5 bases from J, the junction kept 5 bases outside the gene matches. The CDR3 DNA sequence: TGCGCCAGCAGCTGGGACAGGGCCCTGACTGAAGCTTTCTTT. This gives the protein CASSWDRALTEAFF. Complete variable domain (other parts from reference TRBV5-1 and TRBJ1-1): KAGVTQTPRYLIKTRGQQVTLSCSPISGHRSVSWYQQTPGQGLQFLFEYFSETQRNKGNFPGRFSGRQFSNSRSEMNVSTLELGDSALYLCASSWDRALTEAFFGQGTRLTVV.

This chain links TRBV25-1 with TRBJ2-2, with 8 bases that match TRBD2. J lost 4 bases, V lost 3 bases, and 7 bases had no gene match. CDR3 length equals 16 residues. Germline V gene data show CDR1 as MGHDK and CDR2 as SYGVNS. The CDR3 sequence: CASSDFREGPTGELFF. The DNA of the CDR3 is TGTGCCAGCAGTGATTTCCGGGAGGGCCCCACCGGGGAGCTGTTTTTT.

The chain carries TRBV6-1 and TRBJ2-7; perhaps D is TRBD1 or TRBD2 (6 bases each). The CDR3 length is 14 residues. Trimming took off 1 base at V and 6 bases at J, with 13 bases between the two ends. The germline V gene encodes CDR1 MNHNS and CDR2 SASEGT. The CDR3 here is CASSEGGAVIEQYF. CDR3 DNA sequence: TGTGCCAGCAGTGAAGGGGGGGCGGTAATCGAGCAGTACTTC.

The V gene is TRBV14, the J gene TRBJ1-3; D perhaps matches TRBD1 (5 bases). The V end lost 4 bases, the J end lost 0 bases, and 13 bases lay between the germline ends. In germline, CDR1 is SGHDN, CDR2 FVKESK. The CDR3 sequence is 16 residues long. CDR3 sequence reads: CASSRLGQDSGNTIYF. The DNA for the CDR3 is TGTGCCAGCAGCCGACTAGGACAAGACTCTGGAAACACCATATATTTT.

This chain links TRBV28 with TRBJ1-2, with a weak D call TRBD1 (6 bases). The germline CDR1 and CDR2 sequences are MDHEN and SYDVKM. Trimming removed 6 bases from V and 2 bases from J, with 13 bases in between. The CDR3 sequence is 14 residues long. The CDR3 here is CASRLTGTNYGYTF. In nucleotides, the CDR3 is TGTGCCAGCAGACTAACAGGGACCAACTATGGCTACACCTTC.

The rearrangement joins TRBV28 to TRBJ2-1; D gene ambiguous. The CDR3 consists of 18 residues. Trimming took 4 bases from V and 2 from J, leaving 21 bases between them. Per germline, CDR1 MDHEN and CDR2 SYDVKM. The CDR3 reads CASSSGYLIPGAYNEQFF. CDR3 in DNA: TGTGCCAGCAGTTCGGGTTACTTAATCCCTGGTGCCTACAATGAGCAGTTCTTC.

The rearrangement joins TRBV5-6 to TRBJ2-1, with unresolved D. This CDR3 region has 12 residues. Looked up from germline, CDR1 is SGHDT and CDR2 is YYEEEE. V was pared by 5 bases and J by 10 bases, with 13 bases between. The CDR3 DNA is TGTGCCAGCAGGCAAGGGCCTGGGGAGCAGTTCTTC. As protein: CASRQGPGEQFF.

This sequence joins TRBV27 and TRBJ2-7; tentatively, D is TRBD1 or TRBD2 (7 bases each). Trimming stripped 8 bases from V and 6 bases from J, with 17 bases between. The CDR3 contains 13 residues. CDR1 is MNHEY, CDR2 SMNVEV, per germline (reference sequence). The CDR3 DNA sequence: TGTGCCAGCCACAGGGGACTAAATCGCGAGCAGTACTTC. This codes for CASHRGLNREQYF.

The chain is built from TRBV7-2 and TRBJ1-3; tentatively, D is TRBD1 (5 bases). V lost 5 bases and J lost 2, with 7 bases in between. Germline V gene sequence: CDR1 SGHTA, CDR2 FQGNSA. The CDR3 consists of 13 residues. CDR3 region: CASSGAAGNTIYF. The CDR3 nucleotides read TGTGCCAGCAGCGGGGCCGCTGGAAACACCATATATTTT.

The V gene is TRBV7-6, the J gene TRBJ1-4; perhaps TRBD1 as D (6 bases). V lost 1 base, J lost 6 bases, and 21 bases lay in between. The CDR3 spans 18 residues. The germline gives CDR1 SGHVS, CDR2 FNYEAQ. The chain's CDR3 is CASSLGYTIQGRHEKLFF. In DNA form, the CDR3 reads TGTGCCAGCAGCTTAGGGTATACCATACAGGGTCGGCATGAAAAACTGTTTTTT.

The chain employs TRBV15 and TRBJ2-1, with a tentative D call TRBD2 (5 bases). CDR1 LNHNV and CDR2 YYDKDF come from the germline V gene (reference sequence). Trimming took off 0 bases at V and 8 bases at J, with 11 bases between the two ends. The length of the CDR3 is 14 residues. CDR3 amino acids: CATSRDTSRDEQFF. The CDR3 coding sequence is TGTGCCACCAGCAGAGATACTAGTAGAGATGAGCAGTTCTTC.

The chain uses TRBV6-1 and TRBJ2-5, with 7 bases aligning to TRBD1. CDR1 MNHNS and CDR2 SASEGT come from the germline V gene. V gave up 3 bases and J gave up 9 bases; unmatched junction bases: 13. CDR3 size: 15 residues. The CDR3 nucleotides are TGTGCCAGCAGTGACCGGAGACAGGGCCTATGGGCCCAGTACTTC. Translation: CASSDRRQGLWAQYF.

This sequence joins TRBV7-9 and TRBJ2-3, with D tentatively TRBD2 (6 bases). This CDR3 is 16 amino acids long. V lost 8 bases and J lost 4, with 22 bases in between. From germline, CDR1 is SEHNR and CDR2 FQNEAQ (reference sequence). The CDR3 region is CASSLFAGIRPDTQYF. DNA for the CDR3: TGTGCCAGCTCCTTATTCGCGGGAATCAGGCCAGATACGCAGTATTTT.

A remark on this clone: Other DNA sequences in the sample encode the same CDR3. The gene calls are TRBV7-3 and TRBJ1-1; 8 bases fit TRBD1. Germline V gene lookup returns CDR1 SGHTA and CDR2 FQGTGA. V shed 4 bases and J 2 bases; nucleotides not matched to a gene: 3. The length of the CDR3 is 14 residues. The CDR3 sequence is CASSSGQANTEAFF. The CDR3 DNA follows: TGTGCCAGCAGCTCGGGACAGGCTAACACTGAAGCTTTCTTT.

This chain links TRBV11-2 with TRBJ1-2; TRBD1 agrees at 7 bases. The CDR3 sequence is 15 residues long. V shed 5 bases and J 2 bases; nucleotides not matched to a gene: 8. Germline loops: CDR1 SGHAT, CDR2 FQNNGV. Written as DNA, the CDR3 is TGTGCCAGCAGCCCCGTAGAGGGACAGAACTATGGCTACACCTTC. As protein: CASSPVEGQNYGYTF. The whole variable domain, filled in from reference TRBV11-2 and TRBJ1-2, reads EAGVAQSPRYKIIEKRQSVAFWCNPISGHATLYWYQQILGQGPKLLIQFQNNGVVDDSQLPKDRFSAERLKGVDSTLKIQPAKLEDSAVYLCASSPVEGQNYGYTFGSGTRLTVV.

V and J are TRBV5-4 and TRBJ1-1; weak D call: TRBD1 (6 bases). V was clipped by 4 bases and J by 1 base, with 17 bases between them. The V gene's germline CDR1 is SGHNT and CDR2 YYREEE (reference sequence). The CDR3 runs to 16 residues. CDR3 in DNA: TGTGCCAGCAGCCGTGGACAGTCGAGGGGGAACACTGAAGCTTTCTTT. It is translated as CASSRGQSRGNTEAFF.

V is TRBV6-1 and J is TRBJ1-5; possibly TRBD1 for D (5 bases). The CDR3 runs to 15 residues. The V end lost 5 bases, the J end lost 11 bases, and 22 bases lay between the germline ends. CDR1 MNHNS and CDR2 SASEGT come from the germline V gene. In DNA form, the CDR3 reads TGTGCCAGCAGTCCAGACAGAGATCAGCGGCGGGCCCAGCATTTT. Amino acids: CASSPDRDQRRAQHF.

The genes are TRBV10-3 and TRBJ2-3; 8 nucleotides match TRBD1. CDR1 is ENHRY, CDR2 SYGVKD, per germline. J lost 2 bases, V lost 6 bases, and 7 bases had no gene match. The CDR3 is made up of 15 amino acids. The CDR3, as DNA: TGTGCCATCAGGGCCGGGACAGGTGACACAGATACGCAGTATTTT. Translated, it gives CAIRAGTGDTDTQYF.

The CDR3 coding sequence is TGCGCCAGCAGCTTCGGACGGCCCGATACCAATGAGCAGTTCTTC. It translates to CASSFGRPDTNEQFF. The chain combines TRBV5-1 with TRBJ2-1; no definite D call. With 2 bases removed from V and 6 bases from J, the gap between germline ends came to 15 bases. The CDR3 contains 15 residues. CDR1 is SGHRS, CDR2 YFSETQ, per germline. The entire variable domain, with the rest obtained from reference TRBV5-1 and TRBJ2-1, is as follows: KAGVTQTPRYLIKTRGQQVTLSCSPISGHRSVSWYQQTPGQGLQFLFEYFSETQRNKGNFPGRFSGRQFSNSRSEMNVSTLELGDSALYLCASSFGRPDTNEQFFGPGTRLTVL.

As concerns this clone: Other DNA sequences in this specimen translate into the identical CDR3. The chain joins TRBV5-1 to TRBJ2-7; 10 positions agree with TRBD2. The junction had 7 bases not matched to a gene; V was cut back by 0 bases and J by 7 bases. The CDR3 runs 15 residues. Per the germline V gene, CDR1 is SGHRS and CDR2 is YFSETQ. The CDR3 region has the DNA TGCGCCAGCAGCTTGGGGCTAGCGGGAGTTCGAGAGCAGTACTTC. Protein: CASSLGLAGVREQYF.

The genes are TRBV7-9 and TRBJ2-3, with unresolved D. The ends were cut back, 5 bases at V and 6 bases at J, with 9 bases in the middle. CDR3 size: 12 residues. In germline, CDR1 is SEHNR, CDR2 FQNEAQ (reference sequence). The CDR3: CASSDPPDTQYF. The DNA of the CDR3 is TGTGCCAGCAGCGACCCCCCGGATACGCAGTATTTT.